The T cell receptor (beta chain) under discussion was sequenced for a study of CD8 T cells in ankylosing spondylitis. Findings and limits, study-wide: The clones that were linked to disease were reported to be significantly enriched in matched synovial fluid samples from ankylosing spondylitis patients.

The germline V gene encodes CDR1 MGHRA and CDR2 YSYEKL. V lost 3 bases and J 3 bases, leaving 29 bases between the germline ends. The CDR3 is 20 residues long. Making the TCR beta libraries involved quantitative 5'-RACE with molecular barcodes. From the 5' RACE reads, TCRdb called clonotypes with MiXCR, one entry per CDR3 protein. The table includes 250,000 to 350,000 distinct CDR3 sequences, around 20% detected once. This clonotype was seen a few times. No antigen is known for it. The rearrangement joins TRBV4-1 to TRBJ1-2, with D possibly matching TRBD1 (6 bases). Sequences were obtained from blood, either unsorted or a sorted T cell fraction (not recorded which). The sequence derives from a male donor with ankylosing spondylitis or in good health (not recorded which). The CDR3: CASSQTVSSSLSGAYYGYTF. The CDR3 nucleotides read TGCGCCAGCAGCCAGACCGTTTCTTCTTCTCTGTCGGGGGCTTACTATGGCTACACCTTC.